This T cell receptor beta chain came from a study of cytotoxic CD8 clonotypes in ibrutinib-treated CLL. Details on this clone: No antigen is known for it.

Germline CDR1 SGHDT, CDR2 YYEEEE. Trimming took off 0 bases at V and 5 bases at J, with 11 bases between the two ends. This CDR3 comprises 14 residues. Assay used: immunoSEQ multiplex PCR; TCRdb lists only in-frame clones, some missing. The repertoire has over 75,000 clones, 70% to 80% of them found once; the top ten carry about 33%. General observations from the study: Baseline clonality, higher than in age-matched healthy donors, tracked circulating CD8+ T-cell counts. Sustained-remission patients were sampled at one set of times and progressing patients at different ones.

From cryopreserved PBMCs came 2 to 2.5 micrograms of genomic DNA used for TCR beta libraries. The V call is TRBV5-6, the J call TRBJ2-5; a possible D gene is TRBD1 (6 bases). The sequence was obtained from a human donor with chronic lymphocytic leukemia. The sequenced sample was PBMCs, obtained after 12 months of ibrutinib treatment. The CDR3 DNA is TGTGCCAGCAGCTTGGATCTGGGGGCGGAGACCCAGTACTTC. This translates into CASSLDLGAETQYF.